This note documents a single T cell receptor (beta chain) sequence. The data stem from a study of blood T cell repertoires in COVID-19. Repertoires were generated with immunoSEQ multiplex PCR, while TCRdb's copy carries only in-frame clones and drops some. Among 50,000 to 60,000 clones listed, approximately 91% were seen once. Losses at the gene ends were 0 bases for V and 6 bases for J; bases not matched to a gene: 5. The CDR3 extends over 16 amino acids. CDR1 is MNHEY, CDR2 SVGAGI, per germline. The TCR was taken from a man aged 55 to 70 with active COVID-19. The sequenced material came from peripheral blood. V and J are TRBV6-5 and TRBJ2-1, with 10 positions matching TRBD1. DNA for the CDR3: TGTGCCAGCAGTTACTCGACGGGACAGGGGAGCAATGAGCAGTTCTTC. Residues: CASSYSTGQGSNEQFF.